These 5 T cell receptor beta chains originate from one sample sequenced in a study of cytomegalovirus exposure and HLA in healthy donors. Sequencing was performed with immunoSEQ multiplex PCR; in TCRdb, only in-frame clones are kept and a portion is missing. The data show about 190,000 clones, approximately 84% seen once. The sequencing input was PBMCs. These receptor sequences come from a man aged 18 to 29 in good health and CMV-seropositive.

This clone has more than one count but fewer than ten. This chain uses TRBV25-1 with TRBJ2-1, with D possibly matching TRBD1 (5 bases). The germline V gene has CDR1 MGHDK and CDR2 SYGVNS. Trimming left V 8 bases short and J 4 bases short, with 12 bases between. This CDR3 is 13 amino acids long. The CDR3 nucleotides read TGTGCCAGCGGAATCCAGGGATACAATGAGCAGTTCTTC. Translating it yields CASGIQGYNEQFF.

The chain links TRBV28 to TRBJ2-1; 8 positions agree with TRBD1. The CDR3 covers 15 residues. Trimming cost V 11 bases and J 0 bases; bases outside gene matches: 9. Germline CDR1 and CDR2: MDHEN and SYDVKM. CDR3 DNA sequence: TGTGCCGGGGCCTCAGGGGGCCCCTCCTACAATGAGCAGTTCTTC. It is translated as CAGASGGPSYNEQFF. Full variable domain (outside the CDR3, taken from reference TRBV28 and TRBJ2-1): DVKVTQSSRYLVKRTGEKVFLECVQDMDHENMFWYRQDPGLGLRLIYFSYDVKMKEKGDIPEGYSVSREKKERFSLILESASTNQTSMYLCAGASGGPSYNEQFFGPGTRLTVL.

The chain carries TRBV2 and TRBJ1-4; D is uncertain. The V and J ends lost 6 bases and 7 bases respectively, with 15 bases between them. This CDR3 is built from 14 residues. Germline V CDR1 and CDR2: SNHLY, FYNNEI. The CDR3 DNA reads TGTGCCAGCAGCCCCGGAGGACCTGGTGAAAAACTGTTTTTT. It encodes CASSPGGPGEKLFF.

This clone has just a few counts. The chain has TRBV4-1 and TRBJ2-2; 7 bases match TRBD1. V gave up 1 base and J gave up 6 bases; unmatched junction bases: 5. In germline, CDR1 is MGHRA, CDR2 YSYEKL. This CDR3 has 15 residues. CDR3 sequence (DNA): TGCGCCAGCAGCCAAGCTGACAGGGAAGCCGGGGAGCTGTTTTTT. Protein sequence: CASSQADREAGELFF.

This chain joins TRBV4-1 and TRBJ2-5; D is uncertain. The CDR3 length is 13 residues. The germline gives CDR1 MGHRA, CDR2 YSYEKL. The V end was cut by 4 bases, the J end by 5 bases, with 11 bases between. CDR3 DNA sequence: TGCGCCAGCAGCCTGGCGGCCCGGGAGACCCAGTACTTC. Translating gives CASSLAARETQYF.